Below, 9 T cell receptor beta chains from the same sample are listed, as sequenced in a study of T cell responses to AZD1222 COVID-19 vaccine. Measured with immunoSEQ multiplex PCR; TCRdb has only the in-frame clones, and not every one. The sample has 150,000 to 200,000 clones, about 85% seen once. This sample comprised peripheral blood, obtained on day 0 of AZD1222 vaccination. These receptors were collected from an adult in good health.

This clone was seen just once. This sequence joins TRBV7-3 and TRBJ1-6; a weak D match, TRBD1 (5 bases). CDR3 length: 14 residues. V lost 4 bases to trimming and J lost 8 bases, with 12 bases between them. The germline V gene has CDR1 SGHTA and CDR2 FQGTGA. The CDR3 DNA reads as TGTGCCAGCAGCTCCCATGGGGCAGATTCACCCCTCCACTTT. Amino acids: CASSSHGADSPLHF.

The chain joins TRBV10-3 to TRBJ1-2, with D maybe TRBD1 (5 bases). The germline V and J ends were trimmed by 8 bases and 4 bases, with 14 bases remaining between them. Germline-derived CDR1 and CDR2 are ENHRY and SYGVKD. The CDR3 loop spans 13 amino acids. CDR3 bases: TGTGCCATCCTGGGGGAACGGGGCTATGGCTACACCTTC. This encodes CAILGERGYGYTF.

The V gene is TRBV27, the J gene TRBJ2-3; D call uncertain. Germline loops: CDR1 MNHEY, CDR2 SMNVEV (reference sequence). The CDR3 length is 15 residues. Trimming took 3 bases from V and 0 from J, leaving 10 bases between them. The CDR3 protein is CASSLNSLSTDTQYF. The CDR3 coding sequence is TGTGCCAGCAGTTTGAATAGCTTAAGCACAGATACGCAGTATTTT.

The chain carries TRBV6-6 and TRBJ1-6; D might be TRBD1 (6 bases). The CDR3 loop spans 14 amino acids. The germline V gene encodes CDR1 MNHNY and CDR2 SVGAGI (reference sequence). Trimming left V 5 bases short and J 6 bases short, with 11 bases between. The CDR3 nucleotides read TGTGCCAGCAGTGGGGGCAATAGTAATTCACCCCTCCACTTT. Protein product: CASSGGNSNSPLHF.

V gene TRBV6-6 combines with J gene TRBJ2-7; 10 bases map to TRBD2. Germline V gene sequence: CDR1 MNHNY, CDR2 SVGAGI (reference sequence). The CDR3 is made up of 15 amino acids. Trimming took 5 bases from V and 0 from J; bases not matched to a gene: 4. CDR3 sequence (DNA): TGTGCCAGCAGTCATAGCGGGGGGAGCTCCTACGAGCAGTACTTC. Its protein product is CASSHSGGSSYEQYF.

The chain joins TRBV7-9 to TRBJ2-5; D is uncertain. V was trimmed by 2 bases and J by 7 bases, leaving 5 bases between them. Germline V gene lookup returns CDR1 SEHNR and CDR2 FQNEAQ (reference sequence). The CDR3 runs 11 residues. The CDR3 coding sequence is TGTGCCAGCAGCTTAACCGGGACCCAGTACTTC. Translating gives CASSLTGTQYF.

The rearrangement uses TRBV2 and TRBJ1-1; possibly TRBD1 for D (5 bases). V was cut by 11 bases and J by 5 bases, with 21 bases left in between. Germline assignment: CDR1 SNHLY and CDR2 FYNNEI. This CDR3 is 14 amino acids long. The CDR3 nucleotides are TGTGCCGGTGACCCGACAGCGGGAGAGACTGAAGCTTTCTTT. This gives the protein CAGDPTAGETEAFF.

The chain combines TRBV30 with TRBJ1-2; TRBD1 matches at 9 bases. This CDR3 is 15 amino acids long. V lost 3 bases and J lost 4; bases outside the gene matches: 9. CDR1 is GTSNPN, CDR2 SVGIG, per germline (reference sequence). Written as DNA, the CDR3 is TGTGCCTGGAGCCCTCCCGGGACAGGGATCTATGGCTACACCTTC. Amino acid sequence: CAWSPPGTGIYGYTF.

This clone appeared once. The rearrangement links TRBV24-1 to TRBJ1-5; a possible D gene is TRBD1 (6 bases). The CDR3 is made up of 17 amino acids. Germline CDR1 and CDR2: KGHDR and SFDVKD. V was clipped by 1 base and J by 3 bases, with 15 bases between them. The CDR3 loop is CATSDLRARGPNQPQHF. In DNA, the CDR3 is TGTGCCACCAGTGATTTAAGGGCCAGGGGACCCAATCAGCCCCAGCATTTT.